The 25 T cell receptor beta chains below come from one sample, sequenced in a study of shared clonotypes between healthy human individuals (dated by TCRdb to the early 2020s). Library preparation used the immunoSEQ multiplex PCR assay. TCRdb mirrors the immuneACCESS table, restricted to in-frame sequences. Some clones are absent from its copies; in checked studies, under half trace to an unresolved V gene, and the reason for the others is unknown. Counted in this sample were 2 million to 2.5 million clones; around 95% of them appeared once. The top ten clones comprise about 0.13% of the sample. The material sequenced was naive CD4+ T cells sorted from blood. Interpreted using the paper, the cell subset or site label stands for: CD45RA+ positively selected. These receptors all stem from a man aged 18 to 35 in good health.

With regard to this clone: Other DNA sequences in the sample encode the same CDR3. This chain connects TRBV5-1 to TRBJ2-1, with no clear D. The CDR3 extends over 13 amino acids. The V gene's germline CDR1 is SGHRS and CDR2 YFSETQ. V lost 4 bases and J 4 bases, leaving 9 bases between the germline ends. CDR3 region: CASSLGGYNEQFF. The CDR3 DNA reads as TGCGCCAGCAGCCTAGGTGGGTACAATGAGCAGTTCTTC.

CDR3 DNA sequence: TGTGCCAGCAGCTTAGATCGGGGCCCTCAGTACTTC. Translation: CASSLDRGPQYF. The rearrangement links TRBV11-3 to TRBJ2-7; D may be TRBD1 or TRBD2 (5 bases each). The CDR3 contains 12 residues. Germline loops: CDR1 SGHNT, CDR2 YENEEA. The V end lost 0 bases, the J end lost 10 bases, and 10 bases lay between the germline ends.

This clone appeared a single time. Distinct nucleotide sequences in the sample also encode this CDR3. The chain combines TRBV4-1 with TRBJ2-5; perhaps TRBD2 as D (6 bases). With 0 bases removed from V and 4 bases from J, the gap between germline ends came to 6 bases. The length of the CDR3 is 13 residues. The germline CDR1 and CDR2 sequences are MGHRA and YSYEKL. This CDR3 is CASSQDGGETQYF. As DNA, the CDR3 is TGCGCCAGCAGCCAAGACGGGGGAGAGACCCAGTACTTC.

This sequence joins TRBV7-2 and TRBJ2-2; the match to TRBD2 covers 12 bases. Germline CDR1 is SGHTA and CDR2 is FQGNSA. The CDR3 has 17 amino acids. The J segment lost 5 bases and the V segment lost 5 bases, leaving 9 bases of the junction unmatched. The CDR3: CASSLGPLAGGTGELFF. Here the CDR3 DNA reads TGTGCCAGCAGCCTAGGACCCCTAGCGGGAGGGACCGGGGAGCTGTTTTTT.

The chain couples TRBV19 to TRBJ1-2; D not certain. The V gene's germline CDR1 is LNHDA and CDR2 SQIVND (reference sequence). The CDR3 runs to 13 residues. V was pared by 7 bases and J by 8 bases, with 17 bases between. CDR3 coding DNA: TGTGCCAGTACTTCGCCTCCCCAGCGAGGCTACACCTTC. Translating it yields CASTSPPQRGYTF. Supplemented by reference TRBV19 and TRBJ1-2, the full variable domain reads DGGITQSPKYLFRKEGQNVTLSCEQNLNHDAMYWYRQDPGQGLRLIYYSQIVNDFQKGDIAEGYSVSREKKESFPLTVTSAQKNPTAFYLCASTSPPQRGYTFGSGTRLTVV.

The rearrangement joins TRBV7-9 to TRBJ2-2; D is undetermined. Germline-derived CDR1 and CDR2 are SEHNR and FQNEAQ (reference sequence). V dropped 1 base and J dropped 4 bases, with 7 bases sitting between them. The length of the CDR3 is 14 residues. CDR3 loop: CASSLDTSTGELFF. The CDR3 DNA reads TGTGCCAGCAGCTTAGATACCAGCACCGGGGAGCTGTTTTTT.

CDR3 in amino acids: CASSEVGGAQPQHF. The CDR3 nucleotides are TGTGCCAGCAGTGAAGTAGGAGGGGCACAGCCCCAGCATTTT. This chain joins TRBV6-1 and TRBJ1-5; TRBD1 might be the D (5 bases). This CDR3 comprises 14 residues. Germline CDR1 reads MNHNS; CDR2 reads SASEGT. Trimming removed 1 base at V and 7 bases at J, with 11 bases between.

This chain uses TRBV18 with TRBJ2-7; TRBD2 might be the D (6 bases). This CDR3 spans 16 amino acids. V was clipped by 2 bases and J by 5 bases, with 19 bases between them. In germline, CDR1 is KGHSH, CDR2 LQKENI. The CDR3 sequence is CASSPVQDPRGDEQYF. The CDR3 region has the DNA TGTGCCAGCTCACCAGTCCAGGACCCCCGCGGGGACGAGCAGTACTTC.

The chain combines TRBV19 with TRBJ2-7, with 7 bases identical to TRBD1. V was pared by 3 bases and J by 2 bases, with 7 bases of the junction left unmatched. The CDR3 has 15 residues. The germline V gene encodes CDR1 LNHDA and CDR2 SQIVND (reference sequence). This chain's CDR3 is CASSIQTGTAYEQYF. In DNA, the CDR3 is TGTGCCAGTAGTATCCAGACGGGGACAGCCTACGAGCAGTACTTC.

The chain is built from TRBV18 and TRBJ1-2, with D possibly matching TRBD1 (5 bases). The germline V gene encodes CDR1 KGHSH and CDR2 LQKENI. The germline V and J ends were trimmed by 3 bases and 7 bases, with 18 bases remaining between them. The CDR3 runs 15 residues. The CDR3 DNA sequence: TGTGCCAGCTCACCCTTCCGGGACTACCAAACTGGCTACACCTTC. It yields the protein CASSPFRDYQTGYTF.

V and J are TRBV6-1 and TRBJ2-2, with D hard to call. Trimming removed 5 bases from V and 6 bases from J, with 16 bases in between. CDR3 length: 15 amino acids. Germline CDR1 is MNHNS and CDR2 is SASEGT. CDR3 nucleotides: TGTGCCAGCAGTTCAACCGGGTCGTCGTCCGGGGAGCTGTTTTTT. Amino acids: CASSSTGSSSGELFF.

The rearrangement uses TRBV18 and TRBJ1-1, with D tentatively TRBD1 (5 bases). Germline V lookup: CDR1 KGHSH, CDR2 LQKENI. Trimming removed 4 bases from V and 4 bases from J, with 7 bases in between. CDR3 length: 12 residues. The CDR3 is CASSLDSTEAFF. DNA of the CDR3: TGTGCCAGCTCACTAGACAGCACTGAAGCTTTCTTT.

Note on this clone: Within the sample, other DNA sequences also encode this same CDR3. The chain combines TRBV2 with TRBJ2-7; D call uncertain. CDR1 and CDR2 from the germline V gene are SNHLY and FYNNEI. The length of the CDR3 is 11 residues. The V end lost 3 bases, the J end lost 4 bases, and 4 bases lay between the germline ends. The CDR3 nucleotides are TGTGCCAGCAGTGAGGGATACGAGCAGTACTTC. Its translation is CASSEGYEQYF. The complete variable domain, with remaining parts taken from reference TRBV2 and TRBJ2-7, reads EPEVTQTPSHQVTQMGQEVILRCVPISNHLYFYWYRQILGQKVEFLVSFYNNEISEKSEIFDDQFSVERPDGSNFTLKIRSTKLEDSAMYFCASSEGYEQYFGPGTRLTVT.

The rearrangement links TRBV28 to TRBJ2-1, with D perhaps TRBD2 (7 bases). Germline CDR1 and CDR2: MDHEN and SYDVKM. The CDR3 sequence is 14 residues long. Deletions cut 5 bases from V and 5 bases from J, with 13 bases between. The DNA of the CDR3 is TGTGCCAGCAGTGGGCGGGGGCCCCACAATGAGCAGTTCTTC. It translates to CASSGRGPHNEQFF.

The chain employs TRBV6-7 and TRBJ2-3; 10 nucleotides match TRBD2. TRBV6-7 is filed as an ORF, its function uncertain. The CDR3 is made up of 15 amino acids. With 6 bases clipped from V and 6 bases from J, the junction kept 9 bases outside the gene matches. CDR3 in DNA: TGTGCCAGCAGATGGGGAGCGGGGGGGCCCGATACGCAGTATTTT. Translated, it gives CASRWGAGGPDTQYF.

Note on this clone: The same CDR3 also results from other DNA sequences found in this sample. CDR3 sequence (DNA): TGTGCCAGCAGCCCCAGACAGGGGGGTCAGCCCCAGCATTTT. Translated: CASSPRQGGQPQHF. This chain uses TRBV7-2 with TRBJ1-5; TRBD1 matches at 9 bases. The junction had 5 bases not matched to a gene; V was cut back by 5 bases and J by 6 bases. In germline, CDR1 is SGHTA, CDR2 FQGNSA. The CDR3 covers 14 residues.

The chain combines TRBV11-3 with TRBJ2-2; D is undetermined. The germline V and J ends were trimmed by 5 bases and 8 bases, with 9 bases remaining between them. From germline, CDR1 is SGHNT and CDR2 YENEEA. CDR3 length: 12 amino acids. The CDR3 DNA reads as TGTGCCAGCAGCCTCGGAGAAGGGGAGCTGTTTTTT. Translating gives CASSLGEGELFF.

This chain joins TRBV15 and TRBJ1-1; 7 bases are shared with TRBD1. Germline-derived CDR1 and CDR2 are LNHNV and YYDKDF (reference sequence). V was clipped by 1 base and J by 0 bases; unmatched bases: 14. The CDR3 is 19 residues long. In nucleotides, the CDR3 is TGTGCCACCAGCAGAGTATATAGTCGTTGGGGACAGATGAACACTGAAGCTTTCTTT. Its translation: CATSRVYSRWGQMNTEAFF.

The chain employs TRBV12-5 and TRBJ2-1; D possibly corresponds to TRBD1 (6 bases). The CDR3 contains 14 residues. Trimming cost V 1 base and J 10 bases, with 14 bases left between them. In germline, CDR1 is LGHNT, CDR2 FRNRAP. DNA of the CDR3: TGTGCTAGTGGTTTGGATCAGGGGCGAAGGGAGCAGTTCTTC. Amino acids: CASGLDQGRREQFF.

The chain is built from TRBV5-1 and TRBJ2-3; perhaps TRBD2 as D (5 bases). The V end lost 1 base, the J end lost 1 base, and 16 bases lay between the germline ends. The CDR3 loop spans 17 amino acids. In germline, CDR1 is SGHRS, CDR2 YFSETQ. The CDR3 protein is CASSLKPFSAGTDTQYF. CDR3 DNA sequence: TGCGCCAGCAGCTTGAAACCTTTTAGCGCGGGCACAGATACGCAGTATTTT.

The chain couples TRBV10-3 to TRBJ1-4; no clear D gene. CDR1 is ENHRY, CDR2 SYGVKD, per germline. Trimming pared 7 bases from V and 3 bases from J, leaving 9 bases between. The length of the CDR3 is 13 residues. In nucleotides, the CDR3 is TGTGCCATCACGGACGGTCCTAATGAAAAACTGTTTTTT. Amino acid sequence: CAITDGPNEKLFF.

This clone was observed a single time. V and J are TRBV10-1 and TRBJ2-7; D is undetermined. The CDR3 covers 18 residues. V was pared by 5 bases and J by 0 bases, with 23 bases between. Germline CDR1 WNHNN, CDR2 SYGVQD (reference sequence). The CDR3 DNA sequence: TGCGCCAGCAGTACTATTCTCACCCGGTATTGGGGCTCCTACGAGCAGTACTTC. Encoded protein: CASSTILTRYWGSYEQYF.

The chain uses TRBV30 and TRBJ2-1; D is uncertain. In germline, CDR1 is GTSNPN, CDR2 SVGIG (reference sequence). The CDR3 is 16 residues long. V lost 0 bases, J lost 0 bases, and 12 bases lay in between. CDR3 nucleotides: TGTGCCTGGAGTGTCCCTCTAGAGAGCTCCTACAATGAGCAGTTCTTC. Translated, it gives CAWSVPLESSYNEQFF. Looking up the rest from reference TRBV30 and TRBJ2-1 gives the full variable domain: SQTIHQWPATLVQPVGSPLSLECTVEGTSNPNLYWYRQAAGRGLQLLFYSVGIGQISSEVPQNLSASRPQDRQFILSSKKLLLSDSGFYLCAWSVPLESSYNEQFFGPGTRLTVL.

This clone has a single count. This chain connects TRBV5-6 to TRBJ1-6, with no clear D. V lost 0 bases and J lost 9, with 10 bases in between. The germline V gene encodes CDR1 SGHDT and CDR2 YYEEEE. The CDR3 consists of 14 residues. CDR3 amino acids: CASSLEREGSPLHF. CDR3 nucleotides: TGTGCCAGCAGCTTGGAGCGGGAGGGTTCACCCCTCCACTTT. The full variable domain, completed using reference TRBV5-6 and TRBJ1-6, is DAGVTQSPTHLIKTRGQQVTLRCSPKSGHDTVSWYQQALGQGPQFIFQYYEEEERQRGNFPDRFSGHQFPNYSSELNVNALLLGDSALYLCASSLEREGSPLHFGNGTRLTVT.

Note on this clone: The same CDR3 also results from other DNA sequences found in this sample. The chain couples TRBV30 to TRBJ2-6; TRBD1 might be the D (6 bases). V lost 3 bases and J 1 base, leaving 7 bases between the germline ends. This CDR3 has 14 amino acids. Germline V gene data show CDR1 as GTSNPN and CDR2 as SVGIG (reference sequence). In nucleotides, the CDR3 is TGTGCCTGGAGGGGGGCGTCTGGGGCCAACGTCCTGACTTTC. Amino acids: CAWRGASGANVLTF. The full variable domain, in which reference TRBV30 and TRBJ2-6 provide the parts outside the CDR3, is SQTIHQWPATLVQPVGSPLSLECTVEGTSNPNLYWYRQAAGRGLQLLFYSVGIGQISSEVPQNLSASRPQDRQFILSSKKLLLSDSGFYLCAWRGASGANVLTFGAGSRLTVL.